This record looks at one T cell receptor (beta chain) sequence and its context. This clone was picked up many times. Its antigen has not been determined. Within one base of it there is no much larger clone, and no base qualities were kept. This sample is part of a study of metastatic and nonmetastatic thyroid tumors (dated by TCRdb to 2020 to 2021). Turning to the overall study: Repertoires from peripheral blood and from tumor or nodule tissue samples of malignant and benign thyroid patients were compared. Broader findings and caveats from the paper: In both blood and tumor samples, malignant tumors were reported to have significantly higher TCR beta diversity than benign nodules.

Preparation of the library involved PCR. The sample was run on an Illumina HiSeq 4000. High-throughput sequencing was used to profile the TCR beta-chain CDR3 region of each patient. Processing in the source paper ran as follows. Drawing on CDR3 differences between clinicopathological groups, the researchers built a classifier meant to tell apart patients with distant-metastatic papillary thyroid cancer. To measure repertoire diversity the researchers used the Shannon index, while the Morisita-Horn index served to gauge how similar the tumor and blood repertoires were. TCRdb handled the public reads itself, with Q25 trimming in fastp and clone calling in MiXCR, and kept productive beta chains. The authors' filters were not applied to this entry. The sample table contains around 37,000 clones; only one count was recorded for 20% to 30% of them. Roughly 15% of the sample is held by the ten biggest clonotypes.

None of the patients had been given any treatment before thyroid surgery. The study retrospectively analysed patient clinical samples collected from about 2012 to 2018 using T-cell receptor beta sequencing. The CDR3 spans 15 residues, from the cysteine through the phenylalanine. Only CDR3 DNA remains: 45 bases, in frame from the first base. V and J are trimmed by 4 bases and 8 bases, and the gene matches miss 8 bases of the junction. Sequences WNHNN (CDR1) and SYGVQD (CDR2) are obtained from the germline V gene (reference sequence). The sequence links TRBV10-1 to TRBJ2-1, and TRBD2 aligns with 10 junction nucleotides. Material for sequencing was tumor tissue. The TCR comes from a female donor with papillary thyroid cancer or a benign thyroid nodule (not recorded which). Some clones in this sample may be carry-over from other donors' samples. The DNA sequence is given as TGCGCCAGCAGTGTAGCGGGAGGTAAAGGAGATGAGCAGTTCTTC. This encodes CASSVAGGKGDEQFF.